Detailed here is one T cell receptor (beta chain). This specimen belongs to a study of low-dose radiotherapy and immunotherapy resistance in tumors. Background on the study: At a dose of 200 mg/m2, intravenous cyclophosphamide was given every two weeks, one day before radiation and immunotherapy.

TRAV- and TRBV-specific primers were used for first-strand cDNA, which covered alpha and beta chains. PCR amplification of the TCRs was performed with Phusion for approximately 20 PCR cycles, and it relied on a constant-region primer together with a V-primer adapter. TCRdb passed the reads through MiXCR, listing each CDR3 protein once. Of 35,000 to 50,000 distinct CDR3 sequences listed, 25% to 30% are singletons. Deletions cut 1 base from V and 7 bases from J, with 10 bases between. The CDR3 sequence is 13 residues long. CDR1 PRHDT and CDR2 FYEKMQ come from the germline V gene (reference sequence). Indicated time point: after trial treatment. Treatment reported: LDRT plus nivolumab, ipilimumab, low-dose cyclophosphamide and aspirin (RACIN trial).

The sequences come from PBMCs, collected after low-dose radiotherapy plus immunotherapy. The V gene is TRBV13, the J gene TRBJ1-2; no clear D gene. This clonotype was sampled from a male donor with prostate cancer. This CDR3 is CASSLDSRAGYTF. CDR3 nucleotide sequence: TGTGCCAGCAGCTTAGACAGCCGGGCTGGCTACACCTTC.